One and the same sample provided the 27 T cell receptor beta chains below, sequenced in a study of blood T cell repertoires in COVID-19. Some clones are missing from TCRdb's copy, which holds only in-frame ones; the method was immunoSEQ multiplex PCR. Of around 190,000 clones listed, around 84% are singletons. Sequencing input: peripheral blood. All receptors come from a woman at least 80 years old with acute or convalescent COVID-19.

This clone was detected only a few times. CDR3 sequence (DNA): TGTGCCAGCCGTTTCTTTGCGAGCTCCTACAATGAGCAGTTCTTC. It specifies CASRFFASSYNEQFF. The genes are TRBV7-8 and TRBJ2-1; D ambiguous. With 8 bases removed from V and 0 bases from J, the gap between germline ends came to 14 bases. This CDR3 has 15 residues. The germline gives CDR1 SGHVS, CDR2 FQNEAQ.

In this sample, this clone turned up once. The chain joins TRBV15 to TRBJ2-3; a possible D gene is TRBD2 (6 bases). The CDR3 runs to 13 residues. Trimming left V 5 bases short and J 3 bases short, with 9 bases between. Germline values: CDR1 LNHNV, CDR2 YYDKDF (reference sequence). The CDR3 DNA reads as TGTGCCACCAGCCCGGAGGGGACAGATACGCAGTATTTT. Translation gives CATSPEGTDTQYF.

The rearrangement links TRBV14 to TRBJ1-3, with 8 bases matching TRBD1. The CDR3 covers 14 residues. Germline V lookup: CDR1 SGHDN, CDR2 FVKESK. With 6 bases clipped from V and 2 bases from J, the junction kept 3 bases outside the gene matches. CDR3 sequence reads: CASRMTGAGNTIYF. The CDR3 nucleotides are TGTGCCAGCAGAATGACAGGGGCTGGAAACACCATATATTTT.

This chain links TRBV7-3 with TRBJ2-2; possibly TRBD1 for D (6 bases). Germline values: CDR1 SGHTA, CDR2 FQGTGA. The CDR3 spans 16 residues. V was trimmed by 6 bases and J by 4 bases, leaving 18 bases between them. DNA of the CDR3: TGTGCCAGCAGAGGGGCCGGGACATGGGCCACCGGGGAGCTGTTTTTT. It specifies CASRGAGTWATGELFF.

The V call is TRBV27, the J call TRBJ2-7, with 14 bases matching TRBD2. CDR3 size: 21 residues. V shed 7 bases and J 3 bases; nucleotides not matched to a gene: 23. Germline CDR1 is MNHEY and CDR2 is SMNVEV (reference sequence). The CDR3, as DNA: TGTGCCAGCACCCGATCGAGCGCCGGGACTAGCGGGAGTAGGGTCCTCTACGAGCAGTACTTC. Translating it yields CASTRSSAGTSGSRVLYEQYF.

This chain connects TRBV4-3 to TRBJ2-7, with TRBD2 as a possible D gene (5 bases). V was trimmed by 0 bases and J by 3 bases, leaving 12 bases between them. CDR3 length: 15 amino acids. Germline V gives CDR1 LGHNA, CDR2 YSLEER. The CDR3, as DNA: TGCGCCAGCAGCCAAGATGCTACTAGTGACTACGAGCAGTACTTC. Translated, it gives CASSQDATSDYEQYF.

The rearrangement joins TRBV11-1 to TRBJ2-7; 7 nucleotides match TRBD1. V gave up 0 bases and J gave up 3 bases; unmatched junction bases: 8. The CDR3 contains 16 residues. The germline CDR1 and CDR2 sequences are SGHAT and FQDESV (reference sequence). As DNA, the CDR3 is TGTGCCAGCAGCTTAGCACGGACACAGGGGCTCTACGAGCAGTACTTC. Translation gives CASSLARTQGLYEQYF. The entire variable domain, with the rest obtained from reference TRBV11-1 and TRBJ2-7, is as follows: EAEVAQSPRYKITEKSQAVAFWCDPISGHATLYWYRQILGQGPELLVQFQDESVVDDSQLPKDRFSAERLKGVDSTLKIQPAELGDSAMYLCASSLARTQGLYEQYFGPGTRLTVT.

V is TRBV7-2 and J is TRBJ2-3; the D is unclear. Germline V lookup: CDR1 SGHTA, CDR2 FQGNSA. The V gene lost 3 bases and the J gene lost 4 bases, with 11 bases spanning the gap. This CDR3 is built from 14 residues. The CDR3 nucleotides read TGTGCCAGCAGCTTGAACAGCATCCCAGATACGCAGTATTTT. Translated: CASSLNSIPDTQYF.

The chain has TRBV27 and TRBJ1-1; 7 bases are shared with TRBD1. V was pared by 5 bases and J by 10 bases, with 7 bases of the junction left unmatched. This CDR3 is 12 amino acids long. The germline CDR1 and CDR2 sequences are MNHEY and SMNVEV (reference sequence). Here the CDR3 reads CASSPQGGRAFF. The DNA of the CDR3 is TGTGCCAGCAGTCCGCAGGGGGGCCGAGCTTTCTTT.

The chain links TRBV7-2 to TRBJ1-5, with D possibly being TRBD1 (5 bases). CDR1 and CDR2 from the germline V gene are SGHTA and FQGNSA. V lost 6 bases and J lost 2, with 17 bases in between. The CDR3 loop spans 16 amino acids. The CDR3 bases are TGTGCCAGCAGTCCCATGCAGGGTTGGGGCAATCAGCCCCAGCATTTT. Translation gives CASSPMQGWGNQPQHF.

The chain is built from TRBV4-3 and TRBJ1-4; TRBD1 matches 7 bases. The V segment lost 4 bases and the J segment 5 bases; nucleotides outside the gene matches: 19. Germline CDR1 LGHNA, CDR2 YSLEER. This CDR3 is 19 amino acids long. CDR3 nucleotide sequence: TGCGCCAGCAGCCCATTATGGAGGGGGCGGAGGGCGGGCAATGAAAAACTGTTTTTT. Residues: CASSPLWRGRRAGNEKLFF.

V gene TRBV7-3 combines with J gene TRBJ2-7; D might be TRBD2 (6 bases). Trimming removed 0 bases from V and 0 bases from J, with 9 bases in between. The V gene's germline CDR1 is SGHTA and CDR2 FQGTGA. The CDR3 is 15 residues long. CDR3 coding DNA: TGTGCCAGCAGCTTAACAGCGGGCACCTCCTACGAGCAGTACTTC. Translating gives CASSLTAGTSYEQYF.

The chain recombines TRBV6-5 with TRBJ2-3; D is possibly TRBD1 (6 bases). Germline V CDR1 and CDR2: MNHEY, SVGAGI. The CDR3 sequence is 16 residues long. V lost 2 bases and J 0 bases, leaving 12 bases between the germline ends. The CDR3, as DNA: TGTGCCAGCAGTTACGCCCCGGACAGTAGCACAGATACGCAGTATTTT. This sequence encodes CASSYAPDSSTDTQYF.

The CDR3: CASSWWTAGHNQEQYF. The CDR3 region has the DNA TGTGCCAGCAGCTGGTGGACCGCGGGTCATAATCAGGAGCAGTACTTC. The rearrangement links TRBV5-5 to TRBJ2-7; tentative D call: TRBD2 (5 bases). CDR3 length: 16 residues. Per the germline V gene, CDR1 is SGHKS and CDR2 is YYEKEE (reference sequence). Trimming shortened V by 3 bases and J by 7 bases, and 23 bases separated the two germline ends.

Here the CDR3 DNA reads TGTGCCAGTAGTTCAAAACAGGGTCTTGCCTACGAGCAGTACTTC. It yields the protein CASSSKQGLAYEQYF. The chain uses TRBV19 and TRBJ2-7, with a tentative D call TRBD1 (6 bases). Trimming left V 5 bases short and J 2 bases short, with 16 bases between. Germline values: CDR1 LNHDA, CDR2 SQIVND (reference sequence). The CDR3 spans 15 residues.

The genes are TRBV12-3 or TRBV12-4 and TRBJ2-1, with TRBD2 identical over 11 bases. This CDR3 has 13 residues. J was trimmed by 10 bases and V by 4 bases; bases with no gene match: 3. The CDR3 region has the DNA TGTGCCAGCAGTTCTCGACTAGCGGGGGAGCAGTTCTTC. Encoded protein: CASSSRLAGEQFF.

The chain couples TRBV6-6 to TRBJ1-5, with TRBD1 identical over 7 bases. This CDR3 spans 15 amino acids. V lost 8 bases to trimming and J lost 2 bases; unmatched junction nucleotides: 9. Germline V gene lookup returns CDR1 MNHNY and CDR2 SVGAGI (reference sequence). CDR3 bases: TGTGCCAGCCGGGGACAGCCTAGCGGCAATCAGCCCCAGCATTTT. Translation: CASRGQPSGNQPQHF.

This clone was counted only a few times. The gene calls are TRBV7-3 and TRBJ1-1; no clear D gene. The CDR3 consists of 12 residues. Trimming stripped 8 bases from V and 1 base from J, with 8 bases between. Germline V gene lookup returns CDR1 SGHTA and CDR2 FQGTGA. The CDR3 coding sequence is TGTGCCAGCGGAGGTAGGAACACTGAAGCTTTCTTT. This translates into CASGGRNTEAFF.

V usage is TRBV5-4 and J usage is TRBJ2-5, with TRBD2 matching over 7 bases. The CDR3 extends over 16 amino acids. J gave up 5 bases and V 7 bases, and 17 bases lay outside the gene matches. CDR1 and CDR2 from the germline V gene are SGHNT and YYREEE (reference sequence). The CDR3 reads CASAFAGARGLETQYF. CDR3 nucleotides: TGTGCCAGCGCGTTTGCGGGAGCCCGGGGTCTGGAGACCCAGTACTTC.

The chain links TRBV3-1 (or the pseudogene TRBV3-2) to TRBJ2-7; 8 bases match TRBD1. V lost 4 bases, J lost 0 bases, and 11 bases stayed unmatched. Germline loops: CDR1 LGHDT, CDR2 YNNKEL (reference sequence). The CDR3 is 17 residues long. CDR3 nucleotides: TGTGCCAGCAGCCTTAGACTCAGACAGGGGTTCTCCTACGAGCAGTACTTC. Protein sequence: CASSLRLRQGFSYEQYF.

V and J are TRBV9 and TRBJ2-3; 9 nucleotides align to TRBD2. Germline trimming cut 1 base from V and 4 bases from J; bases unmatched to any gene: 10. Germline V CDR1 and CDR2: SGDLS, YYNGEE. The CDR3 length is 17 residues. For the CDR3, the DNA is TGTGCCAGCAGCGTATTTCTAGCGGGAACTGGCGCAGATACGCAGTATTTT. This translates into CASSVFLAGTGADTQYF.

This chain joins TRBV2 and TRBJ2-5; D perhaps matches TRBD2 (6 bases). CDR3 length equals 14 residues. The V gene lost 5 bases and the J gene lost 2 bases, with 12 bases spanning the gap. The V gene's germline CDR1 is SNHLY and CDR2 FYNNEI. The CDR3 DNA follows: TGTGCCAGCAGTTTAGGAGGGCTACAAGAGACCCAGTACTTC. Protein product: CASSLGGLQETQYF.

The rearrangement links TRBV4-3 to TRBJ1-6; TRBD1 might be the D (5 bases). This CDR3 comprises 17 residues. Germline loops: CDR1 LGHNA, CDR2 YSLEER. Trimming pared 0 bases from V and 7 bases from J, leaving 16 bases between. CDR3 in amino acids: CASSQDKGGARNSPLHF. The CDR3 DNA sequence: TGCGCCAGCAGCCAAGATAAGGGTGGGGCACGGAATTCACCCCTCCACTTT.

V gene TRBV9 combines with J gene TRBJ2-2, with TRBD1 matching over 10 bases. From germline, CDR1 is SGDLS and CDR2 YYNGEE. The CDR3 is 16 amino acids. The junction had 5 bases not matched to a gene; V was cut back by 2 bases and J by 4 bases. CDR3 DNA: TGTGCCAGCAGCGTTCGCGGGACAGGGGCCACCGGGGAGCTGTTTTTT. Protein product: CASSVRGTGATGELFF.

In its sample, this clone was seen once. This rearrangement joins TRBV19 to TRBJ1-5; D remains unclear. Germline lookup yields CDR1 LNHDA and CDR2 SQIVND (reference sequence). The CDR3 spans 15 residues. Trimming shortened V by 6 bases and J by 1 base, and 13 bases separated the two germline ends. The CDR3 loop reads CASRRVVLSNQPQHF. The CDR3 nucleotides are TGTGCCAGTAGGAGGGTGGTCCTAAGCAATCAGCCCCAGCATTTT.

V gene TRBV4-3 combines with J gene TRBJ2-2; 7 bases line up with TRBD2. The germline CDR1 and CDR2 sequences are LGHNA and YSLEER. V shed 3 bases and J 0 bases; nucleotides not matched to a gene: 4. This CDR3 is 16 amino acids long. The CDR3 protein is CASSQQLATNTGELFF. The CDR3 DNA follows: TGCGCCAGCAGCCAGCAACTAGCGACGAACACCGGGGAGCTGTTTTTT.

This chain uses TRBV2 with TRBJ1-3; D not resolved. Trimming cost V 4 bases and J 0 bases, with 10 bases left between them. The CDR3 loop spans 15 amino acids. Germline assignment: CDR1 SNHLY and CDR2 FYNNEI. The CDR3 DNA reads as TGTGCCAGCAGTGTTGGAAGGAGCTCTGGAAACACCATATATTTT. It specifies CASSVGRSSGNTIYF.